This T cell receptor beta chain stems from a study of cytomegalovirus exposure and HLA in healthy donors. Overall study results and limits: In a later analysis, HLA-associated beta chains showed higher expansion and lower generation probabilities than comparable chains. When analyzed later, a missense DCLRE1C variant was found to be linked to TCR beta V- and J-gene trimming.

The PCR contained 60 Vbeta and 13 Jbeta primers. Sequenced by immunoSEQ multiplex PCR; TCRdb stores in-frame clones only, minus some. The sample records about 130,000 clones, under 85% being singletons. In the case of this clone: Its antigen is undetermined.

Sequenced input: PBMCs. The TCR was taken from a man aged 25 to 45 in good health and CMV-seronegative.

The CDR3 loop is CASSLKRGESTDTQYF. The CDR3 DNA sequence: TGTGCCAGCAGTTTAAAGCGGGGGGAAAGCACAGATACGCAGTATTTT. The V and J genes are TRBV27 and TRBJ2-3; 9 bases are a match to TRBD2. V was pared by 2 bases and J by 0 bases, with 3 bases of the junction left unmatched. CDR1 MNHEY and CDR2 SMNVEV come from the germline V gene (reference sequence). The CDR3 is 16 amino acids.